This TCR beta chain was identified during a study of blood T cell repertoires in COVID-19. The wider study: T cells, B-cell-depleted T cells, or PBMCs provided the cDNA or gDNA that served as material.

This clone was seen once. The germline gives CDR1 SEHNR, CDR2 FQNEAQ (reference sequence). The ends were cut back, 1 base at V and 2 bases at J, with 7 bases in the middle. CDR3 length: 14 residues. Recovery among Cohort 3 donors was established by two negative PCRs, clearance, or symptom resolution. TCRdb's copy holds only in-frame clones and misses some; the assay was immunoSEQ multiplex PCR. The sample shows about 300,000 clones, 85% to 90% of them seen only once. V usage is TRBV7-9 and J usage is TRBJ2-3, with D maybe TRBD2 (5 bases). Sequencing input: PBMCs or T cells enriched from blood (not recorded which). The TCR was taken from a young man who had recovered from COVID-19. The CDR3 DNA reads TGTGCCAGCAGCTTAGGGCTAGCCACAGATACGCAGTATTTT. The encoded protein is CASSLGLATDTQYF. Based on the CDR3 plus reference TRBV7-9 and TRBJ2-3, the full variable domain is DTGVSQNPRHKITKRGQNVTFRCDPISEHNRLYWYRQTLGQGPEFLTYFQNEAQLEKSRLLSDRFSAERPKGSFSTLEIQRTEQGDSAMYLCASSLGLATDTQYFGPGTRLTVL.